These 32 T cell receptor beta chains were sequenced from one sample in a study of human thymus T cells. TCRdb's copy holds only in-frame clones and misses some; the assay was immunoSEQ multiplex PCR. The sample contains 54,000 or so clones, roughly 94% of which appear only once. The sequenced material came from blood. The receptors come from a boy younger than two with a congenital heart defect but otherwise immunologically healthy.

Notes on this clone: One end of the junction fails to match germline, which may point to a read error. The CDR3 sequence is CSTMLSSRDTQYF. The DNA of the CDR3 is TGCAGCACAATGCTCTCTAGCAGAGATACGCAGTATTTT. The chain employs TRBV29-1 and TRBJ2-3, with a tentative D call TRBD2 (5 bases). Germline CDR1 is SQVTM and CDR2 is ANQGSEA. The CDR3 runs 13 residues.

The chain has TRBV4-2 and TRBJ2-2, with D maybe TRBD2 (6 bases). From germline, CDR1 is LGHNA and CDR2 YNFKEQ. Between the trimmed V and J ends, which lost 0 bases and 0 bases, there was a span of 14 bases. The CDR3 loop spans 18 amino acids. CDR3 sequence reads: CASSQDVTSDANTGELFF. CDR3 DNA: TGTGCCAGCAGCCAAGACGTGACTAGTGACGCGAACACCGGGGAGCTGTTTTTT.

This chain connects TRBV18 to TRBJ1-2; D call uncertain. The germline CDR1 and CDR2 sequences are KGHSH and LQKENI. V gave up 3 bases and J gave up 0 bases, with 8 bases separating them. The CDR3 runs 14 residues. The CDR3 spells CASSPAPSNYGYTF. CDR3 bases: TGTGCCAGCTCACCTGCGCCTTCTAACTATGGCTACACCTTC.

The V and J genes are TRBV7-3 and TRBJ2-1, with 10 nucleotides matching TRBD2. This CDR3 contains 15 residues. With V trimmed by 2 bases and J by 6 bases, 4 bases remained unmatched. Germline-derived CDR1 and CDR2 are SGHTA and FQGTGA. Here the CDR3 DNA reads TGTGCCAGCAGCTTACTGACTAGCGGGTTCAATGAGCAGTTCTTC. Protein product: CASSLLTSGFNEQFF.

The rearrangement joins TRBV7-2 to TRBJ1-2; D possibly corresponds to TRBD1 (6 bases). Germline-derived CDR1 and CDR2 are SGHTA and FQGNSA. The CDR3 is 16 residues long. The V end lost 5 bases, the J end lost 8 bases, and 24 bases lay between the germline ends. CDR3 residues: CASSHFRKAGEGGYTF. The CDR3 DNA sequence: TGTGCCAGCAGCCATTTCAGGAAGGCAGGGGAGGGAGGCTACACCTTC.

The chain employs TRBV7-2 and TRBJ2-5; TRBD2 aligns across 7 bases. Germline V lookup: CDR1 SGHTA, CDR2 FQGNSA. CDR3 length: 15 amino acids. V lost 5 bases to trimming and J lost 5 bases; unmatched junction nucleotides: 11. The CDR3 bases are TGTGCCAGCAGCGCACTAGCGTCCCCATTGGAGACCCAGTACTTC. Its translation: CASSALASPLETQYF.

A single count supports this clone. The J gene is TRBJ2-7, the V gene TRBV2; TRBD2 might be the D (7 bases). The CDR3 spans 14 residues. Trimming took off 6 bases at V and 3 bases at J, with 15 bases between the two ends. Germline V lookup: CDR1 SNHLY, CDR2 FYNNEI. The CDR3 here is CASRRGGGYYEQYF. CDR3 in DNA: TGTGCCAGCAGGAGAGGGGGGGGATACTACGAGCAGTACTTC.

This chain uses TRBV19 with TRBJ1-5, with 8 bases aligning to TRBD1. The length of the CDR3 is 14 residues. Germline lookup yields CDR1 LNHDA and CDR2 SQIVND (reference sequence). V shed 4 bases and J 7 bases; nucleotides not matched to a gene: 6. CDR3 nucleotide sequence: TGTGCCAGTAGTACCCGGACAGGGCAACAGCCCCAGCATTTT. Encoded protein: CASSTRTGQQPQHF.

V and J are TRBV27 and TRBJ1-3, with TRBD1 as a possible D gene (5 bases). The V end lost 5 bases, the J end lost 4 bases, and 15 bases lay between the germline ends. The length of the CDR3 is 15 residues. Looked up from germline, CDR1 is MNHEY and CDR2 is SMNVEV (reference sequence). The CDR3 bases are TGTGCCAGCAGTCCCACACAGGCTATCGGAAACACCATATATTTT. Translating gives CASSPTQAIGNTIYF.

V gene TRBV11-2 combines with J gene TRBJ2-5; D remains unclear. Between the trimmed V and J ends, which lost 4 bases and 2 bases, there was a span of 8 bases. Germline V gene data show CDR1 as SGHAT and CDR2 as FQNNGV. This CDR3 is built from 13 residues. The CDR3 coding sequence is TGTGCCAGCAGCTCCGGCTTACAAGAGACCCAGTACTTC. Protein sequence: CASSSGLQETQYF.

This chain uses TRBV5-4 with TRBJ1-1; the D is unclear. The CDR3 covers 14 residues. From germline, CDR1 is SGHNT and CDR2 YYREEE (reference sequence). Trimming removed 1 base from V and 4 bases from J, with 11 bases in between. The CDR3 region is CASSLLELSTEAFF. The CDR3, as DNA: TGTGCCAGCAGCTTGTTGGAGTTGAGCACTGAAGCTTTCTTT.

This chain links TRBV7-9 with TRBJ2-7; unclear D gene. Germline CDR1 reads SEHNR; CDR2 reads FQNEAQ (reference sequence). The CDR3 is 13 residues long. Trimming stripped 1 base from V and 5 bases from J, with 9 bases between. The CDR3 loop reads CASSLGWSDEQYF. CDR3 in DNA: TGTGCCAGCAGCTTAGGATGGAGCGACGAGCAGTACTTC. Drawing the rest from reference TRBV7-9 and TRBJ2-7, the complete variable domain is DTGVSQNPRHKITKRGQNVTFRCDPISEHNRLYWYRQTLGQGPEFLTYFQNEAQLEKSRLLSDRFSAERPKGSFSTLEIQRTEQGDSAMYLCASSLGWSDEQYFGPGTRLTVT.

The chain couples TRBV7-9 to TRBJ1-6, with D maybe TRBD1 (5 bases). This CDR3 has 14 residues. From germline, CDR1 is SEHNR and CDR2 FQNEAQ (reference sequence). V was pared by 5 bases and J by 13 bases, with 18 bases between. In DNA form, the CDR3 reads TGTGCCAGCAGCATTTCCGGGACGCGCTATCCCCTCCACTTT. This sequence encodes CASSISGTRYPLHF. The variable domain in full, with the rest retrieved from reference TRBV7-9 and TRBJ1-6, is DTGVSQNPRHKITKRGQNVTFRCDPISEHNRLYWYRQTLGQGPEFLTYFQNEAQLEKSRLLSDRFSAERPKGSFSTLEIQRTEQGDSAMYLCASSISGTRYPLHFGNGTRLTVT.

The chain recombines TRBV7-9 with TRBJ1-4; D might be TRBD1 (6 bases). With 10 bases removed from V and 2 bases from J, the gap between germline ends came to 17 bases. Germline-derived CDR1 and CDR2 are SEHNR and FQNEAQ (reference sequence). This CDR3 contains 15 residues. The DNA for the CDR3 is TGTGCCACCCAACCTCGGGGGCACACTAATGAAAAACTGTTTTTT. Its protein product is CATQPRGHTNEKLFF.

The genes are TRBV2 and TRBJ2-1; 14 bases match TRBD2. The CDR3 has 14 amino acids. Germline values: CDR1 SNHLY, CDR2 FYNNEI. The ends lost 6 bases at V and 10 bases at J; junction bases unmatched: 5. CDR3 region: CASRGLAGVGEQFF. The DNA for the CDR3 is TGTGCCAGCAGGGGACTAGCGGGAGTGGGGGAGCAGTTCTTC. The full variable domain, with the rest looked up from reference TRBV2 and TRBJ2-1, is EPEVTQTPSHQVTQMGQEVILRCVPISNHLYFYWYRQILGQKVEFLVSFYNNEISEKSEIFDDQFSVERPDGSNFTLKIRSTKLEDSAMYFCASRGLAGVGEQFFGPGTRLTVL.

V usage is TRBV27 and J usage is TRBJ2-7; 8 nucleotides match TRBD1. Germline CDR1 and CDR2: MNHEY and SMNVEV (reference sequence). V shed 6 bases, J shed 2 bases, and the junction held 9 bases outside the gene matches. This CDR3 spans 15 amino acids. For the CDR3, the DNA is TGTGCCAGCAGCCCCACCCAACAGGGGGCCTACGAGCAGTACTTC. It specifies CASSPTQQGAYEQYF.

The chain employs TRBV19 and TRBJ1-2; D unresolved. From germline, CDR1 is LNHDA and CDR2 SQIVND (reference sequence). This CDR3 contains 16 residues. Trimming cost V 1 base and J 1 base, with 13 bases left between them. The CDR3 loop reads CASSIGNSEGNYGYTF. CDR3 nucleotide sequence: TGTGCCAGTAGTATAGGTAACAGCGAGGGTAACTATGGCTACACCTTC.

The chain employs TRBV7-4 and TRBJ2-7, with 10 bases fitting TRBD1. The ends lost 0 bases at V and 4 bases at J; junction bases unmatched: 12. CDR1 is SGHVT, CDR2 SQSDAQ, per germline. CDR3 length: 18 residues. The CDR3, as DNA: TGTGCCAGCAGCTTAGCCCCCGGGACAGGGGTGGCTGAGTACGAGCAGTACTTC. It yields the protein CASSLAPGTGVAEYEQYF.

The sample holds one count of this clone. V gene TRBV10-2 combines with J gene TRBJ2-5; D gene uncertain. Trimming removed 3 bases at V and 2 bases at J, with 13 bases between. Germline loops: CDR1 WSHSY, CDR2 SAAADI. This CDR3 is built from 15 residues. This CDR3 reads CASSDFNGRQETQYF. CDR3 in DNA: TGCGCCAGCAGTGATTTTAACGGTCGTCAAGAGACCCAGTACTTC.

The V and J genes are TRBV4-1 and TRBJ1-2; TRBD1 matches at 7 bases. Trimming removed 4 bases from V and 2 bases from J; junction bases left unmatched: 7. Per germline, CDR1 MGHRA and CDR2 YSYEKL. This CDR3 contains 15 residues. The DNA for the CDR3 is TGCGCCAGCAGCCCCGGAGGGACAGACAACTATGGCTACACCTTC. Amino acid sequence: CASSPGGTDNYGYTF.

The rearrangement links TRBV7-8 to TRBJ2-5; no clear D gene. The CDR3 length is 15 residues. V lost 1 base and J lost 4, with 13 bases in between. Germline CDR1 and CDR2: SGHVS and FQNEAQ. The CDR3 DNA reads TGTGCCAGCAGCTTAGACACTAATGTCGGAGAGACCCAGTACTTC. It translates to CASSLDTNVGETQYF. The variable domain in full, completed from reference TRBV7-8 and TRBJ2-5, reads GAGVSQSPRYKVAKRGQDVALRCDPISGHVSLFWYQQALGQGPEFLTYFQNEAQLDKSGLPSDRFFAERPEGSVSTLKIQRTQQEDSAVYLCASSLDTNVGETQYFGPGTRLLVL.

The chain couples TRBV7-6 to TRBJ2-6; perhaps TRBD1 as D (6 bases). The CDR3 is 16 residues long. Germline assignment: CDR1 SGHVS and CDR2 FNYEAQ. V lost 5 bases to trimming and J lost 0 bases, with 11 bases between them. The CDR3 DNA reads as TGTGCCAGCAGCCTGACAGGCCTCTCTGGGGCCAACGTCCTGACTTTC. It translates to CASSLTGLSGANVLTF.

V gene TRBV19 combines with J gene TRBJ2-3; TRBD2 matches 9 bases. The ends lost 3 bases at V and 2 bases at J; junction bases unmatched: 3. The CDR3 runs to 15 residues. CDR1 is LNHDA, CDR2 SQIVND, per germline (reference sequence). CDR3 region: CASSITSGLTDTQYF. CDR3 coding DNA: TGTGCCAGTAGTATTACTAGCGGGCTCACAGATACGCAGTATTTT.

J is TRBJ2-3 and V is TRBV4-1; 9 nucleotides match TRBD1. CDR3 length equals 16 residues. V lost 4 bases to trimming and J lost 7 bases; unmatched junction nucleotides: 12. Germline CDR1 reads MGHRA; CDR2 reads YSYEKL. The CDR3 nucleotides are TGCGCCAGCAGCCCGCCCGGAGGACAGGGGTCAAATACGCAGTATTTT. Encoded protein: CASSPPGGQGSNTQYF.

The genes are TRBV10-3 and TRBJ1-2; TRBD1 matches 7 bases. Germline CDR1 ENHRY, CDR2 SYGVKD. This CDR3 contains 14 residues. The junction had 9 bases not matched to a gene; V was cut back by 6 bases and J by 5 bases. The CDR3, as DNA: TGTGCCATCAGCTTTGACAGGGAAGGATATGGCTACACCTTC. Its translation is CAISFDREGYGYTF.

The chain employs TRBV18 and TRBJ1-1; D perhaps matches TRBD1 (5 bases). Germline assignment: CDR1 KGHSH and CDR2 LQKENI. This CDR3 contains 14 residues. Trimming removed 3 bases at V and 1 base at J, with 9 bases between. The CDR3: CASSPRQKNTEAFF. CDR3 nucleotides: TGTGCCAGCTCACCCCGACAGAAGAACACTGAAGCTTTCTTT.

The chain links TRBV7-6 to TRBJ2-7; maybe TRBD2 (5 bases). CDR3 length: 13 amino acids. Germline lookup yields CDR1 SGHVS and CDR2 FNYEAQ. V was cut by 5 bases and J by 7 bases, with 15 bases left in between. The CDR3 region has the DNA TGTGCCAGCAGCGCTGGGTGGAGGAGAGAGCAGTACTTC. This translates into CASSAGWRREQYF.

The genes are TRBV19 and TRBJ2-5, with 10 bases lining up with TRBD2. Germline values: CDR1 LNHDA, CDR2 SQIVND (reference sequence). Trimming cost V 5 bases and J 5 bases; bases outside gene matches: 11. The CDR3 contains 16 residues. As DNA, the CDR3 is TGTGCCAGTAGTCCCTACCGGCGAGCGGGGGGGGAGACCCAGTACTTC. Translation gives CASSPYRRAGGETQYF. The full variable domain, its missing parts supplied by reference TRBV19 and TRBJ2-5, is DGGITQSPKYLFRKEGQNVTLSCEQNLNHDAMYWYRQDPGQGLRLIYYSQIVNDFQKGDIAEGYSVSREKKESFPLTVTSAQKNPTAFYLCASSPYRRAGGETQYFGPGTRLLVL.

The chain uses TRBV6-1 and TRBJ2-1, with 7 nucleotides matching TRBD1. Germline V CDR1 and CDR2: MNHNS, SASEGT. The CDR3 runs to 16 residues. The V and J ends lost 5 bases and 7 bases, in that order; junction bases with no gene match: 14. DNA for the CDR3: TGTGCCAGCAGTAAAGACTCGGGACAGCTTTTGAATGAGCAGTTCTTC. Protein sequence: CASSKDSGQLLNEQFF.

This clone was seen just once. The chain joins TRBV7-2 to TRBJ2-5; unclear D gene. V was shortened by 4 bases and J by 5 bases, with 20 bases between the two germline ends. Germline V gene lookup returns CDR1 SGHTA and CDR2 FQGNSA. The CDR3 consists of 16 residues. The CDR3 sequence is CASSSPGVVFGETQYF. The CDR3 DNA reads TGTGCCAGCAGCTCTCCGGGTGTGGTGTTCGGGGAGACCCAGTACTTC.

V and J are TRBV6-5 and TRBJ2-7; 11 nucleotides line up with TRBD2. The CDR3 consists of 15 residues. Unmatched junction bases numbered 8, after V lost 7 bases and J lost 3 bases. Germline assignment: CDR1 MNHEY and CDR2 SVGAGI. CDR3 coding DNA: TGTGCCAGCACCCCCCGACTAGCGGGGTTCTACGAGCAGTACTTC. As protein: CASTPRLAGFYEQYF.

This clone was detected once. V is TRBV12-5 and J is TRBJ2-5, with TRBD2 matching 9 bases. The junction had 8 bases not matched to a gene; V was cut back by 2 bases and J by 7 bases. This CDR3 is 15 amino acids long. Germline CDR1 LGHNT, CDR2 FRNRAP. Here the CDR3 reads CASGLFSGGYVTQYF. CDR3 coding DNA: TGTGCTAGTGGTTTGTTTAGCGGGGGATACGTGACCCAGTACTTC.